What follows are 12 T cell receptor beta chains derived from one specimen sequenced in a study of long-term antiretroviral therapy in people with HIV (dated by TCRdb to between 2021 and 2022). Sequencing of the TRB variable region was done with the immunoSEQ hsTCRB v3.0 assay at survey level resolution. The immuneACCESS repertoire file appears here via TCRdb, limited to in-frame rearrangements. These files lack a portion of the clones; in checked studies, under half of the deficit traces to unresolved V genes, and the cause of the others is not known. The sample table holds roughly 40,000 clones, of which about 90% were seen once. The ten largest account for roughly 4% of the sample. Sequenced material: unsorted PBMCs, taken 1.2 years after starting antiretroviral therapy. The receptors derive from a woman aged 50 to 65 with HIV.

The CDR3 loop reads CASSWWTGGDTEAFF. The CDR3 coding sequence is TGTGCCAGCAGTTGGTGGACAGGGGGGGACACTGAAGCTTTCTTT. V gene TRBV6-5 combines with J gene TRBJ1-1, with 10 bases lining up with TRBD1. V lost 4 bases to trimming and J lost 3 bases; unmatched junction nucleotides: 5. The CDR3 is 15 amino acids. CDR1 is MNHEY and CDR2 is SVGAGI in the germline V gene.

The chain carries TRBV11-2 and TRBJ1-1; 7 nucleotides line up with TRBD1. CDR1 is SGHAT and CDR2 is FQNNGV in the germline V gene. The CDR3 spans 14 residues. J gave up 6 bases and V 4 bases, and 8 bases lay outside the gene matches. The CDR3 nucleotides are TGTGCCAGCAGCTCCCGAACGGACAGGTCTGAAGCTTTCTTT. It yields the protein CASSSRTDRSEAFF.

The CDR3 loop reads CASSFGGLGNTIYF. For the CDR3, the DNA is TGTGCCAGCAGCTTCGGGGGGCTTGGAAACACCATATATTTT. J is TRBJ1-3 and V is TRBV7-2; D might be TRBD1 (6 bases). V lost 3 bases, J lost 3 bases, and 9 bases lay in between. The CDR3 has 14 residues. Germline assignment: CDR1 SGHTA and CDR2 FQGNSA.

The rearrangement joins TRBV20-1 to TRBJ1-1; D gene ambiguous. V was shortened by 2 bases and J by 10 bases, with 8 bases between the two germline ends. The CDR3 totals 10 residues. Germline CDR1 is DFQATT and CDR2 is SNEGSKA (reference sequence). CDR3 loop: CSARLEGAFF. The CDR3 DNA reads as TGCAGTGCTAGACTCGAGGGAGCTTTCTTT.

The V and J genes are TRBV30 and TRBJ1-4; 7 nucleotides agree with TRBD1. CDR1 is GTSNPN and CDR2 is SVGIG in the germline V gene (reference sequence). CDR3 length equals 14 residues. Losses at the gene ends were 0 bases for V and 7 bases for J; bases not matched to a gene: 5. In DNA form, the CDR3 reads TGTGCCTGGAGTGTAGGGGGCAGGTTTGAAAAACTGTTTTTT. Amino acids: CAWSVGGRFEKLFF.

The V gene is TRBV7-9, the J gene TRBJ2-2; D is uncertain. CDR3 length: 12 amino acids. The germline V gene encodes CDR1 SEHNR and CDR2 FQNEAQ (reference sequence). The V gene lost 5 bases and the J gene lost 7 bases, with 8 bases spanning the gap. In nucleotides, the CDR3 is TGTGCCAGCAGCGACTCCGGCGGGGAGCTGTTTTTT. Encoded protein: CASSDSGGELFF. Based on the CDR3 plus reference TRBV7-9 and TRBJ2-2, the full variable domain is DTGVSQNPRHKITKRGQNVTFRCDPISEHNRLYWYRQTLGQGPEFLTYFQNEAQLEKSRLLSDRFSAERPKGSFSTLEIQRTEQGDSAMYLCASSDSGGELFFGEGSRLTVL.

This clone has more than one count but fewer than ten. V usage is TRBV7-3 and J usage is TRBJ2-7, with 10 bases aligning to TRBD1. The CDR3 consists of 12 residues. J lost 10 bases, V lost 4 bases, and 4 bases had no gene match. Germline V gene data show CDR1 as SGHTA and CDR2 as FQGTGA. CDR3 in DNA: TGTGCCAGCAGCTCCGGACAGGGGGTCCAGTACTTC. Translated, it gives CASSSGQGVQYF.

CDR3 sequence reads: CASSPAGYQETQYF. The CDR3 region has the DNA TGTGCCAGCAGCCCCGCAGGGTACCAAGAGACCCAGTACTTC. The V and J genes are TRBV27 and TRBJ2-5, with D possibly being TRBD1 (5 bases). The ends were cut back, 6 bases at V and 0 bases at J, with 11 bases in the middle. Germline CDR1 and CDR2: MNHEY and SMNVEV (reference sequence). CDR3 length equals 14 residues.

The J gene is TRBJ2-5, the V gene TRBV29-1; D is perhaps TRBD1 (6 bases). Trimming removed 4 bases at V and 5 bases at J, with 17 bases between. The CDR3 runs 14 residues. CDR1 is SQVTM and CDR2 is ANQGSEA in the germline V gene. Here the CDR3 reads CSVARGPSEETQYF. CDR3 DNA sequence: TGCAGCGTTGCCAGGGGCCCCTCTGAGGAGACCCAGTACTTC. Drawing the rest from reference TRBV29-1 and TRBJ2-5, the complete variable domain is SAVISQKPSRDICQRGTSLTIQCQVDSQVTMMFWYRQQPGQSLTLIATANQGSEATYESGFVIDKFPISRPNLTFSTLTVSNMSPEDSSIYLCSVARGPSEETQYFGPGTRLLVL.

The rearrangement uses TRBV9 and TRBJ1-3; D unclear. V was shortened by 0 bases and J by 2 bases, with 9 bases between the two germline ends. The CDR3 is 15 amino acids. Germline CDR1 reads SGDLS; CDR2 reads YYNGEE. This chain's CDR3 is CASSVDQFPGNTIYF. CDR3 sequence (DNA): TGTGCCAGCAGCGTAGATCAGTTTCCTGGAAACACCATATATTTT.

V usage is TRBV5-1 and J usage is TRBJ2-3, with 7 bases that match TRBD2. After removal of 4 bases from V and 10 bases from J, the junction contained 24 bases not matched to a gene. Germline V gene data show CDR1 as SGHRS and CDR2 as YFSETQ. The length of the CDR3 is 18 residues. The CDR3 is CASSLTSSGTKKGSPQYF. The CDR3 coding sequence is TGCGCCAGCAGCCTGACTAGTTCTGGGACTAAAAAGGGTTCTCCGCAGTATTTT.

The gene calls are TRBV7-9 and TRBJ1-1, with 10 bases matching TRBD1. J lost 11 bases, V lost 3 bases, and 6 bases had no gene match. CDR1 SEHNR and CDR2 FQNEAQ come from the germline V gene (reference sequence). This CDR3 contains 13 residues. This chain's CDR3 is CASSFGQGDNAFF. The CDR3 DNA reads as TGTGCCAGCAGCTTCGGACAGGGGGATAACGCTTTCTTT.